This T cell receptor (beta chain) was retrieved from a study of blood T cell repertoires in COVID-19. Study-level background: Acute and convalescent COVID-19 specimens originated in the United States, Italy and Spain. T cells, B-cell-depleted T cells, or PBMCs provided the cDNA or gDNA that served as material.

V was pared by 4 bases and J by 4 bases, with 16 bases between. Per the germline V gene, CDR1 is KGHDR and CDR2 is SFDVKD. CDR3 length equals 17 residues. Authors' analysis steps: Amplification with reference gene primers provided the estimates of nucleated cell counts. Sequencing was performed with immunoSEQ multiplex PCR; in TCRdb, only in-frame clones are kept and a portion is missing. V and J calls plus clone size are reproduced from that table; the DNA served to infer D and trimming. The sample records roughly 230,000 clones, about 80% being singletons. This sequence originates from a man between 45 and 60 years old with active or convalescent COVID-19. This rearrangement joins TRBV24-1 to TRBJ2-6; unclear D gene. Sequencing used peripheral blood. The CDR3 here is CATSDKQSWSGANVLTF. CDR3 in DNA: TGTGCCACCAGTGACAAGCAAAGCTGGTCCGGGGCCAACGTCCTGACTTTC.